The rows below give T cell receptor beta chains drawn from one sample of a study of molecular identifiers for immune sequencing clone quantification. A single record per CDR3 protein comes from TCRdb applying MiXCR to the PCR reads. Here the sample spans about 640,000 distinct CDR3 sequences, 20% being singletons. Source material: naive CD8+ T cells from blood, with Jurkat cell RNA spiked in. The origin of the receptors is a human donor in good health. Some libraries in this study had Jurkat cell RNA spiked in. CDR3s include the opening cysteine and the closing phenylalanine or tryptophan. A D gene is named only where the DNA matches it firmly. Clone size is given for some rows only: seen once, a few or many times, or a class if the clone is expanded.

cdr3_length	clone_size	j_call	d_call	v_call	cdr3_aa	cdr3_nt
14	few	TRBJ2-7	TRBD1	TRBV11-2	CASSLASDRSEQYF	TGTGCCAGCAGCTTAGCATCGGACAGGTCCGAGCAGTACTTC
16	few	TRBJ2-7	.	TRBV2	CASSDPRVSFSYEQYF	TGTGCCAGCAGTGACCCGCGGGTCAGCTTCTCCTACGAGCAGTACTTC
15	many	TRBJ2-7	.	TRBV6-1	CASSEELLAAYEQYF	TGTGCCAGCAGTGAAGAGCTGCTAGCCGCCTACGAGCAGTACTTC
16	many	TRBJ2-7	.	TRBV7-9	CASSPSVSGPDYEQYF	TGTGCCAGCAGCCCCAGCGTGAGCGGACCTGACTACGAGCAGTACTTC
13	many	TRBJ2-5	TRBD2	TRBV20-1	CSATTSGQETQYF	TGCAGTGCCACGACTAGCGGCCAAGAGACCCAGTACTTC
12	.	TRBJ1-2	.	TRBV14	CASSQGGSGYTF	TGTGCCAGCAGCCAGGGAGGGAGCGGCTACACCTTC
13	many	TRBJ2-7	.	TRBV29-1	CSVVSGSRYEQYF	TGCAGCGTTGTCTCGGGGTCACGGTACGAGCAGTACTTC
12	few	TRBJ1-2	.	TRBV6-5	CASSSGENGYTF	TGTGCCAGCAGTTCGGGCGAGAATGGCTACACCTTC
11	many	TRBJ2-7	.	TRBV5-6	CASSFASEQYF	TGTGCCAGCAGTTTCGCCTCCGAGCAGTACTTC
15	many	TRBJ2-1	.	TRBV11-2	CASSSTRERQNEQFF	TGTGCCAGCAGTTCTACTAGAGAAAGGCAGAATGAGCAGTTCTTC
14	many	TRBJ2-7	TRBD2	TRBV6-2/TRBV6-3	CASTPGTSGSRKYF	TGTGCCAGCACCCCCGGGACTAGCGGGAGCAGGAAGTACTTC
15	many	TRBJ2-3	TRBD2	TRBV12-3/TRBV12-4	CASSPAGVSTDTQYF	TGTGCCAGCAGTCCAGCGGGAGTGAGCACAGATACGCAGTATTTT
13	many	TRBJ2-7	.	TRBV6-2/TRBV6-3	CASSYSYTYEQYF	TGTGCCAGCAGTTACTCGTACACCTACGAGCAGTACTTC
14	many	TRBJ1-2	TRBD1	TRBV5-4	CASSSPDRGDGYTF	TGTGCCAGCAGCTCCCCGGACAGGGGAGATGGCTACACCTTC
15	.	TRBJ2-5	TRBD1	TRBV9	CASSETGGGQETQYF	TGTGCCAGCAGCGAGACAGGGGGCGGGCAAGAGACCCAGTACTTC
14	many	TRBJ1-4	.	TRBV29-1	CSVAGAGDGEKLFF	TGCAGCGTTGCTGGAGCAGGGGATGGGGAAAAACTGTTTTTT
14	many	TRBJ1-2	.	TRBV4-3	CASSQEYSDYGYTF	TGCGCCAGCAGCCAAGAGTACAGTGACTATGGCTACACCTTC
15	many	TRBJ2-7	.	TRBV20-1	CSARPLAASSYEQYF	TGCAGTGCTAGGCCACTAGCTGCCAGCTCCTACGAGCAGTACTTC
15	many	TRBJ1-5	.	TRBV2	CASSGEATSNQPQHF	TGTGCCAGCAGTGGGGAGGCGACGAGCAATCAGCCCCAGCATTTT
14	many	TRBJ2-1	TRBD2	TRBV25-1	CASRRASGLYEQFF	TGTGCCAGCAGAAGGGCTAGCGGTCTGTATGAGCAGTTCTTC
14	few	TRBJ2-3	TRBD2	TRBV28	CASSQSGNTDTQYF	TGTGCCAGCAGTCAAAGCGGGAACACAGATACGCAGTATTTT
15	.	TRBJ2-2	.	TRBV19	CASSIRQGYVGELFF	TGTGCCAGTAGTATACGCCAGGGTTACGTCGGGGAGCTGTTTTTT
14	many	TRBJ2-2	TRBD1	TRBV7-9	CASSSPGTAGELFF	TGTGCCAGCAGCTCCCCCGGGACAGCCGGGGAGCTGTTTTTT
18	.	TRBJ2-1	.	TRBV7-9	CASSYGSPRAPKQAEQFF	TGTGCCAGCAGTTACGGGAGCCCCCGGGCACCAAAACAGGCTGAGCAGTTCTTC
15	many	TRBJ2-3	TRBD1	TRBV6-5	CASSRTGAVGDTQYF	TGTGCCAGCAGCCGGACAGGGGCGGTAGGAGATACGCAGTATTTT
13	.	TRBJ1-1	.	TRBV11-2	CASSATQNPEAFF	TGTGCCAGCAGCGCAACACAAAACCCTGAAGCTTTCTTT
15	few	TRBJ2-1	TRBD2	TRBV20-1	CSATKLAGNYNEQFF	TGCAGTGCTACTAAACTAGCGGGAAATTACAATGAGCAGTTCTTC
17	many	TRBJ2-3	.	TRBV9	CASSAPHRGFETDTQYF	TGTGCCAGCAGCGCCCCCCATAGGGGGTTCGAGACAGATACGCAGTATTTT
17	.	TRBJ2-7	.	TRBV4-1	CASSQDRGPRRPYGQYF	TGCGCCAGCAGCCAAGACCGAGGGCCCAGACGCCCCTACGGGCAGTACTTC
13	.	TRBJ1-1	.	TRBV6-1	CAGTAGDNTEAFF	TGTGCCGGCACCGCCGGGGACAACACTGAAGCTTTCTTT
12	few	TRBJ2-7	.	TRBV2	CATPHPSGEQYF	TGTGCCACCCCCCACCCCTCTGGGGAGCAGTACTTC
16	.	TRBJ2-1	TRBD2	TRBV4-1	CASSLRPSGVYNEQFF	TGCGCCAGCAGCCTCCGCCCTAGCGGGGTTTACAATGAGCAGTTCTTC
19	many	TRBJ2-5	.	TRBV14	CASSPGTMGEREEEETQYF	TGTGCCAGCAGCCCGGGTACCATGGGTGAGAGGGAGGAAGAAGAGACCCAGTACTTC
14	few	TRBJ2-1	TRBD2	TRBV5-4	CASSSSGMGNEQFF	TGTGCCAGCAGTAGTAGCGGGATGGGCAATGAGCAGTTCTTC
14	many	TRBJ2-1	.	TRBV7-2	CASSALHSYNEQFF	TGTGCCAGCAGCGCTCTACACTCCTACAATGAGCAGTTCTTC
14	few	TRBJ2-1	.	TRBV6-4	CASSEGLPADEQFF	TGTGCCAGCAGTGAGGGGCTCCCGGCGGATGAGCAGTTCTTC
13	.	TRBJ2-7	TRBD2	TRBV13	CASRAAGQYEQYF	TGTGCCAGCAGGGCAGCGGGGCAATACGAGCAGTACTTC
18	.	TRBJ1-1	TRBD1	TRBV9	CASSKRDREIQWDTEAFF	TGTGCCAGCAGCAAACGGGACAGGGAGATTCAATGGGACACTGAAGCTTTCTTT
15	.	TRBJ2-1	TRBD2	TRBV5-4	CASSTGLAGDLEQFF	TGTGCCAGCAGCACCGGACTAGCGGGAGATCTTGAGCAGTTCTTC
14	many	TRBJ1-1	.	TRBV6-5	CASSYELGNTEAFF	TGTGCCAGCAGTTACGAGCTGGGGAACACTGAAGCTTTCTTT
13	.	TRBJ2-1	.	TRBV10-3	CAISEELGNEQFF	TGTGCCATCAGTGAAGAACTGGGCAATGAGCAGTTCTTC
14	few	TRBJ1-2	.	TRBV7-9	CASSLVLPNYGYTF	TGTGCCAGCAGCTTAGTGCTACCTAACTATGGCTACACCTTC
15	few	TRBJ2-5	.	TRBV6-4	CASSHNPSGQETQYF	TGTGCCAGCAGCCATAACCCGTCTGGTCAAGAGACCCAGTACTTC
17	many	TRBJ2-5	TRBD2	TRBV28	CASSFPNLAGVTETQYF	TGTGCCAGCAGTTTCCCGAATCTAGCGGGAGTCACAGAGACCCAGTACTTC
16	many	TRBJ2-3	.	TRBV28	CASSLAGWGSTDTQYF	TGTGCCAGCAGTTTAGCGGGGTGGGGATCCACAGATACGCAGTATTTT
14	.	TRBJ1-1	.	TRBV27	CASSLGGTLTEAFF	TGTGCCAGCAGTCTGGGGGGTACATTAACTGAAGCTTTCTTT
13	many	TRBJ2-7	.	TRBV4-3	CASSQEVGYEQYF	TGCGCCAGCAGCCAAGAGGTCGGTTACGAGCAGTACTTC
17	many	TRBJ2-2	TRBD1	TRBV27	CASSTLRTGLNTGELFF	TGTGCCAGCAGTACACTACGGACAGGGTTAAACACCGGGGAGCTGTTTTTT
14	few	TRBJ2-7	.	TRBV25-1	CASSDRTRSYEQYF	TGTGCCAGCAGTGACCGCACTAGGTCCTACGAGCAGTACTTC
13	.	TRBJ2-7	.	TRBV10-3	CAISWDGGYEQYF	TGTGCCATCAGCTGGGACGGCGGATACGAGCAGTACTTC
15	many	TRBJ2-3	.	TRBV4-3	CASSQVWRDTDTQYF	TGCGCCAGCAGCCAAGTTTGGAGGGATACAGATACGCAGTATTTT
13	many	TRBJ2-5	.	TRBV12-3/TRBV12-4	CASSFMAGETQYF	TGTGCCAGCAGTTTTATGGCGGGAGAGACCCAGTACTTC
13	.	TRBJ2-1	TRBD2	TRBV7-9	CASGAGEGDEQFF	TGTGCCAGCGGTGCGGGGGAAGGGGATGAGCAGTTCTTC
15	many	TRBJ2-7	.	TRBV4-3	CASSQDKNSYYEQYF	TGCGCCAGCAGCCAAGATAAAAACAGCTACTACGAGCAGTACTTC